These 28 T cell receptor beta chains originate from one sample sequenced in a study of identical twins. TCRdb itself ran the 5' RACE reads through MiXCR, one entry per CDR3 protein. There are around 480,000 distinct CDR3 sequences in the sample; 14% occur only once, and more than 0.8% lies in the top ten. The same data also contributed to another study, on yellow fever vaccine responses in identical twins.

The specimen sequenced was CD4+ T cells sorted from blood. The receptor source for this set is a woman between 18 and 30 years old in good health.

The count of this clonotype is one. The rearrangement links TRBV11-2 to TRBJ2-5; D uncertain. The germline V and J ends were trimmed by 0 bases and 4 bases, with 15 bases remaining between them. In germline, CDR1 is SGHAT, CDR2 FQNNGV. The CDR3 loop spans 16 amino acids. CDR3 loop: CASSLEVRPGLETQYF. The CDR3 region has the DNA TGTGCCAGCAGCTTAGAGGTCCGGCCAGGCCTAGAGACCCAGTACTTC.

V usage is TRBV18 and J usage is TRBJ2-7; D possibly matches TRBD1 or TRBD2 (5 bases each). CDR3 size: 12 residues. V was shortened by 3 bases and J by 6 bases, with 9 bases between the two germline ends. Germline CDR1 is KGHSH and CDR2 is LQKENI. The CDR3 here is CASSPAGSEQYF. For the CDR3, the DNA is TGTGCCAGCTCACCGGCAGGGAGCGAGCAGTACTTC.

This clonotype was counted at least ten times. V is TRBV12-3 or TRBV12-4 and J is TRBJ1-1; a possible D gene is TRBD1 (5 bases). Trimming shortened V by 5 bases and J by 14 bases, and 21 bases separated the two germline ends. CDR3 length equals 13 residues. CDR3 sequence (DNA): TGTGCCAGCAGTCTTGGGGAGGGGCGATTTTACTTCTTT. Amino acids: CASSLGEGRFYFF.

The chain has TRBV25-1 and TRBJ2-1, with D unresolved. Trimming removed 5 bases from V and 5 bases from J, with 19 bases in between. From germline, CDR1 is MGHDK and CDR2 SYGVNS. This CDR3 spans 16 amino acids. The CDR3 is CASSPRVVLRDNEQFF. In nucleotides, the CDR3 is TGTGCCAGCAGTCCCCGGGTTGTCCTCCGCGACAATGAGCAGTTCTTC.

This clonotype was observed a handful of times. The rearrangement uses TRBV7-2 and TRBJ2-6; D is unclear. Germline CDR1 reads SGHTA; CDR2 reads FQGNSA. CDR3 length equals 18 residues. With 0 bases removed from V and 4 bases from J, the gap between germline ends came to 16 bases. CDR3 nucleotide sequence: TGTGCCAGCAGCTTAGCGCGGTTTGGGGATTCGGGGGCCAACGTCCTGACTTTC. Amino acid sequence: CASSLARFGDSGANVLTF. Full variable domain (missing parts from reference TRBV7-2 and TRBJ2-6): GAGVSQSPSNKVTEKGKDVELRCDPISGHTALYWYRQSLGQGLEFLIYFQGNSAPDKSGLPSDRFSAERTGGSVSTLTIQRTQQEDSAVYLCASSLARFGDSGANVLTFGAGSRLTVL.

This clonotype occurred many times. This chain uses TRBV10-1 with TRBJ2-1, with 7 bases fitting TRBD2. The germline gives CDR1 WNHNN, CDR2 SYGVQD (reference sequence). This CDR3 is 16 amino acids long. V trimming: 0 bases; J trimming: 12 bases; junction bases outside the gene matches: 14. CDR3 DNA: TGCGCCAGCAGTGAGTCATGGGGGGGAGGAATAGTTAGGCAGTTCTTC. Its translation: CASSESWGGGIVRQFF.

The chain recombines TRBV20-1 with TRBJ1-1, with 7 positions matching TRBD1. Germline-derived CDR1 and CDR2 are DFQATT and SNEGSKA (reference sequence). CDR3 length equals 15 residues. CDR3 coding DNA: TGCAGCACCTATCCTGGAGGGGGCATGAACACTGAAGCTTTCTTT. Amino acid sequence: CSTYPGGGMNTEAFF.

This clonotype turned up a few times. The genes are TRBV5-1 and TRBJ2-1, with 9 bases matching TRBD2. Losses at the gene ends were 3 bases for V and 8 bases for J; bases not matched to a gene: 12. The CDR3 runs to 16 residues. Germline assignment: CDR1 SGHRS and CDR2 YFSETQ. The CDR3 region is CASSYGLAGERDEQFF. Here the CDR3 DNA reads TGCGCCAGCAGCTACGGGTTAGCGGGAGAGAGGGATGAGCAGTTCTTC. Looking up the rest from reference TRBV5-1 and TRBJ2-1 gives the full variable domain: KAGVTQTPRYLIKTRGQQVTLSCSPISGHRSVSWYQQTPGQGLQFLFEYFSETQRNKGNFPGRFSGRQFSNSRSEMNVSTLELGDSALYLCASSYGLAGERDEQFFGPGTRLTVL.

Ten or more counts support this clonotype. This chain uses TRBV20-1 with TRBJ2-5; weak D call: TRBD2 (5 bases). The ends were cut back, 4 bases at V and 4 bases at J, with 13 bases in the middle. This CDR3 comprises 13 residues. Germline CDR1 is DFQATT and CDR2 is SNEGSKA (reference sequence). CDR3 DNA sequence: TGCAGTGCTACCCTGAGTAGCGCAGAGACCCAGTACTTC. Its protein is CSATLSSAETQYF.

This chain joins TRBV24-1 and TRBJ2-1, with no clear D. The germline V and J ends were trimmed by 5 bases and 4 bases, with 14 bases remaining between them. CDR1 and CDR2 from the germline V gene are KGHDR and SFDVKD. The CDR3 contains 15 residues. CDR3 sequence reads: CATSGPEIPYNEQFF. The CDR3 nucleotides are TGTGCCACCAGTGGGCCGGAAATCCCTTACAATGAGCAGTTCTTC.

Many counts were recorded for this clonotype. The chain couples TRBV5-1 to TRBJ2-5, with D possibly matching TRBD2 (5 bases). From germline, CDR1 is SGHRS and CDR2 YFSETQ. Trimming stripped 6 bases from V and 4 bases from J, with 7 bases between. CDR3 length: 11 residues. CDR3 nucleotides: TGCGCCAGCAAAAGCGGAGAGACCCAGTACTTC. Residues: CASKSGETQYF.

The chain joins TRBV3-1 to TRBJ2-1; 8 bases map to TRBD2. The germline V gene has CDR1 LGHDT and CDR2 YNNKEL (reference sequence). V trimming: 11 bases; J trimming: 6 bases; junction bases outside the gene matches: 15. This CDR3 contains 15 residues. CDR3 residues: CACCSPGGRSNEQFF. The CDR3 region has the DNA TGTGCCTGCTGCTCCCCGGGGGGGCGTAGCAATGAGCAGTTCTTC.

There are many counts of this clonotype. This CDR3 reads CASSANQETQYF. The CDR3, as DNA: TGCGCCAGCAGCGCCAACCAAGAGACCCAGTACTTC. The chain joins TRBV5-1 to TRBJ2-5, with unresolved D. The V end was cut by 4 bases, the J end by 0 bases, with 4 bases between. Germline CDR1 SGHRS, CDR2 YFSETQ. The CDR3 sequence is 12 residues long.

The chain carries TRBV5-1 and TRBJ2-2; D remains unclear. This CDR3 is 15 amino acids long. CDR1 is SGHRS and CDR2 is YFSETQ in the germline V gene. Between the trimmed V and J ends, which lost 7 bases and 0 bases, there was a span of 13 bases. The CDR3, as DNA: TGCGCCAGCGCCCGCCACACGGCGAACACCGGGGAGCTGTTTTTT. Its protein is CASARHTANTGELFF. The full variable domain, with the rest looked up from reference TRBV5-1 and TRBJ2-2, is KAGVTQTPRYLIKTRGQQVTLSCSPISGHRSVSWYQQTPGQGLQFLFEYFSETQRNKGNFPGRFSGRQFSNSRSEMNVSTLELGDSALYLCASARHTANTGELFFGEGSRLTVL.

The chain carries TRBV6-5 and TRBJ2-7, with no clear D. Germline V gene data show CDR1 as MNHEY and CDR2 as SVGAGI. The ends were cut back, 2 bases at V and 1 base at J, with 9 bases in the middle. The CDR3 extends over 14 amino acids. For the CDR3, the DNA is TGTGCCAGCAGTTACGCCGGCAAATCCTACGAGCAGTACTTC. As protein: CASSYAGKSYEQYF.

This clonotype came up many times. The V call is TRBV4-1, the J call TRBJ1-4; D might be TRBD1 (5 bases). The germline CDR1 and CDR2 sequences are MGHRA and YSYEKL. This CDR3 has 13 amino acids. V lost 1 base, J lost 8 bases, and 8 bases lay in between. DNA for the CDR3: TGCGCCAGCAGCCAAGTAGACAGCGAAAAACTGTTTTTT. It encodes CASSQVDSEKLFF.

The chain uses TRBV6-2 or TRBV6-3 and TRBJ2-1, with D uncertain. The V and J ends lost 6 bases and 8 bases respectively, with 17 bases between them. The CDR3 consists of 14 residues. The germline CDR1 and CDR2 sequences are MNHEY and SVGEGT. DNA of the CDR3: TGTGCCAGCAGACCCAGTGGACGGCTGTATGAGCAGTTCTTC. As protein: CASRPSGRLYEQFF.

CDR3 region: CASSFSGGHYTDTQYF. CDR3 in DNA: TGTGCCAGCAGCTTCAGCGGGGGGCATTATACAGATACGCAGTATTTT. The V and J genes are TRBV11-2 and TRBJ2-3, with TRBD2 identical over 9 bases. The ends lost 3 bases at V and 3 bases at J; junction bases unmatched: 7. This CDR3 region has 16 residues. The germline V gene encodes CDR1 SGHAT and CDR2 FQNNGV.

The chain uses TRBV7-3 and TRBJ2-1; 12 positions agree with TRBD2. There are 17 residues in the CDR3. V trimming: 2 bases; J trimming: 6 bases; junction bases outside the gene matches: 8. In germline, CDR1 is SGHTA, CDR2 FQGTGA. In nucleotides, the CDR3 is TGTGCCAGCAGCTTAGTTTCGCTAGCGGGGGGGCTCAATGAGCAGTTCTTC. Amino acid sequence: CASSLVSLAGGLNEQFF.

This clonotype was seen a handful of times. The chain joins TRBV6-2 or TRBV6-3 to TRBJ2-1; a weak D match, TRBD1 (5 bases). V was clipped by 6 bases and J by 6 bases, with 21 bases between them. Germline V lookup: CDR1 MNHEY, CDR2 SVGEGT. This CDR3 comprises 16 residues. DNA of the CDR3: TGTGCCAGCAGCCAATGGGCCCCGACAGAAGTCAATGAGCAGTTCTTC. Translation gives CASSQWAPTEVNEQFF.

This chain links TRBV2 with TRBJ2-7; 9 bases match TRBD1. CDR3 length equals 15 residues. Germline V gene sequence: CDR1 SNHLY, CDR2 FYNNEI. J gave up 6 bases and V 7 bases, and 13 bases lay outside the gene matches. CDR3: CASTPPGQGFGEQYF. CDR3 DNA sequence: TGTGCCAGCACCCCTCCGGGACAGGGTTTCGGCGAGCAGTACTTC.

This clonotype showed up many times. The V gene is TRBV7-2, the J gene TRBJ2-7; 9 bases agree with TRBD2. The CDR3 totals 16 residues. V shed 4 bases, J shed 1 base, and the junction held 8 bases outside the gene matches. CDR1 is SGHTA, CDR2 FQGNSA, per germline. The chain's CDR3 is CASSSEAGGGSYEQYF. In nucleotides, the CDR3 is TGTGCCAGCAGCTCTGAAGCGGGAGGCGGATCCTACGAGCAGTACTTC.

This chain links TRBV6-1 with TRBJ2-5; 8 nucleotides match TRBD2. This CDR3 region has 14 residues. Germline CDR1 is MNHNS and CDR2 is SASEGT. Unmatched junction bases numbered 5, after V lost 7 bases and J lost 1 base. As DNA, the CDR3 is TGTGCCAGCATGGGAGCGGGGGTCCAAGAGACCCAGTACTTC. Translation gives CASMGAGVQETQYF.

For this clonotype: Given a much more abundant clone one base away, this may be a read error. This chain links TRBV10-3 with TRBJ2-1; the D gene is possibly TRBD2 (6 bases). Germline V CDR1 and CDR2: ENHRY, SYGVKD. The CDR3 extends over 19 amino acids. V lost 11 bases and J lost 4, with 33 bases in between. CDR3 sequence: CAVEKSVFKHGGNYNEQFF. CDR3 coding DNA: TGTGCCGTTGAGAAGTCGGTCTTCAAGCACGGCGGGAATTACAATGAGCAGTTCTTC.

The chain has TRBV6-2 or TRBV6-3 and TRBJ2-1; maybe TRBD2 (6 bases). CDR3 length equals 12 residues. The germline gives CDR1 MNHEY, CDR2 SVGEGT. V shed 6 bases and J shed 10 bases, with 13 bases lying between them. The CDR3 here is CASSPLALEQFF. CDR3 bases: TGTGCCAGCAGCCCACTAGCATTAGAGCAGTTCTTC.

This clonotype was detected many times. V gene TRBV6-5 combines with J gene TRBJ2-1; D remains unclear. Germline loops: CDR1 MNHEY, CDR2 SVGAGI. This CDR3 spans 11 amino acids. The ends were cut back, 2 bases at V and 7 bases at J, with 3 bases in the middle. The CDR3 here is CASSYGNEQFF. In DNA form, the CDR3 reads TGTGCCAGCAGTTACGGGAATGAGCAGTTCTTC.

The chain recombines TRBV3-1 with TRBJ1-2; D may be TRBD1 (6 bases). Trimming shortened V by 1 base and J by 11 bases, and 14 bases separated the two germline ends. Germline-derived CDR1 and CDR2 are LGHDT and YNNKEL (reference sequence). The CDR3 consists of 13 residues. For the CDR3, the DNA is TGTGCCAGCAGCCAAGGGGCGACAGGCGGATACACCTTC. Protein product: CASSQGATGGYTF.

This clonotype occurred many times. In DNA form, the CDR3 reads TGTGCCAGCAGTCTCAGCGGGGGCGGGACCGGGGAGCTGTTTTTT. Its protein is CASSLSGGGTGELFF. The chain joins TRBV12-3 or TRBV12-4 to TRBJ2-2; TRBD2 matches at 8 bases. Unmatched junction bases numbered 7, after V lost 5 bases and J lost 5 bases. The CDR3 has 15 residues.